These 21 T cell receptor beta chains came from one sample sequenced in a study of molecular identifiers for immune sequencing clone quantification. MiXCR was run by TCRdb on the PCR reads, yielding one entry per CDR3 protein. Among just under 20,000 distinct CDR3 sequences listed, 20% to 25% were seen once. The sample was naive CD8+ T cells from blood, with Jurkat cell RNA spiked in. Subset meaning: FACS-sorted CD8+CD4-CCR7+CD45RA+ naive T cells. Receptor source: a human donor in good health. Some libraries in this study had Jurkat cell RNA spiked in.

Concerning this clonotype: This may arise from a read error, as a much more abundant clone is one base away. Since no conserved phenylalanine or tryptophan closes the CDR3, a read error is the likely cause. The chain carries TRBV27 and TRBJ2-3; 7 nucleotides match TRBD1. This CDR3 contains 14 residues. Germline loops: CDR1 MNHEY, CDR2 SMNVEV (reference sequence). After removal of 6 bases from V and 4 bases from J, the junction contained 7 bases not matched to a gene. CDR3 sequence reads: CASRQGFAPDTQYL. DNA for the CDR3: TGTGCCAGCAGACAGGGGTTCGCGCCAGATACGCAGTATCTT.

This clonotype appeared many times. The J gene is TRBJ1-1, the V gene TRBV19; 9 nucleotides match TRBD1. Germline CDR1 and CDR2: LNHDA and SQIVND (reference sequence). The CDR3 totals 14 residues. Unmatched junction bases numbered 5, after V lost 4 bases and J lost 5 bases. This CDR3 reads CASSSGTGRTEAFF. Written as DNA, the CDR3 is TGTGCCAGTAGTAGTGGGACAGGGAGGACTGAAGCTTTCTTT. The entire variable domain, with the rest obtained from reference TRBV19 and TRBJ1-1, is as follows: DGGITQSPKYLFRKEGQNVTLSCEQNLNHDAMYWYRQDPGQGLRLIYYSQIVNDFQKGDIAEGYSVSREKKESFPLTVTSAQKNPTAFYLCASSSGTGRTEAFFGQGTRLTVV.

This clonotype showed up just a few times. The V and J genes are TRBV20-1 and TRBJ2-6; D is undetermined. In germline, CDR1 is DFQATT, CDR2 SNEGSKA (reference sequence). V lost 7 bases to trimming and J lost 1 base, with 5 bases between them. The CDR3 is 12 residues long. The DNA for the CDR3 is TGCAGTGGGTATTCTGGGGCCAACGTCCTGACTTTC. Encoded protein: CSGYSGANVLTF.

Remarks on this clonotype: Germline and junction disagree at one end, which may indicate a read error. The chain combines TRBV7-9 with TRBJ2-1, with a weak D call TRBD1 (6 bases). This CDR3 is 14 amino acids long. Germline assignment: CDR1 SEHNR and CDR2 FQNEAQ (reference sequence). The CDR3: CASSLSRGYNEQLF. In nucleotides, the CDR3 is TGTGCCAGCAGCTTAAGCAGGGGCTACAATGAGCAGCTCTTC.

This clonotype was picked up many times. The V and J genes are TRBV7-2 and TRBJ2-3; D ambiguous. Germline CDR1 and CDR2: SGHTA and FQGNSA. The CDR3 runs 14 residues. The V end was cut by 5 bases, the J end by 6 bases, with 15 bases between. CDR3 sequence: CASSLGLGRDTQYF. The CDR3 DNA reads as TGTGCCAGCAGCCTAGGTTTAGGTAGGGATACGCAGTATTTT.

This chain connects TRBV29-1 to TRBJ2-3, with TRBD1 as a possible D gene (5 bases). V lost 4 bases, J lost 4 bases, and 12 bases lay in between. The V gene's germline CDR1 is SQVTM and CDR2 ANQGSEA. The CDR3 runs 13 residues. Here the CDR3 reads CSVGRGAPDTQYF. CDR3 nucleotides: TGCAGCGTTGGACGTGGGGCTCCAGATACGCAGTATTTT.

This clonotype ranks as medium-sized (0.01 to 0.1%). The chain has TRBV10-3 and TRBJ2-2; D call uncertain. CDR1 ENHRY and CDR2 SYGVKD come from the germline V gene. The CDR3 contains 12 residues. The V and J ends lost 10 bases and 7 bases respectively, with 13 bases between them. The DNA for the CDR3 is TGTGCCACCACCTCCGAGGTCGGGGAGCTGTTTTTT. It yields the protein CATTSEVGELFF.

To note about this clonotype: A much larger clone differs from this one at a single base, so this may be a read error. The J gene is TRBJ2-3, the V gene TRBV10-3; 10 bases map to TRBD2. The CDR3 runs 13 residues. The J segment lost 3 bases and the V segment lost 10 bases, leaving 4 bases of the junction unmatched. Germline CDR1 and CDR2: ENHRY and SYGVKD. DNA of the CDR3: TGTGCCACCTTACTAGCGGGAACAGATACGCAGTATTTT. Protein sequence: CATLLAGTDTQYF.

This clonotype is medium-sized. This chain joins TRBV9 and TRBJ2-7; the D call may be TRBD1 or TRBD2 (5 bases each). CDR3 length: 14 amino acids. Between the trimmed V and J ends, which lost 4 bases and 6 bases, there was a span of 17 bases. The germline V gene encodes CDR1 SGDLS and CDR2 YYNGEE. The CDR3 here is CASSPRFAGSEQYF. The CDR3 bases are TGTGCCAGCAGCCCCCGTTTCGCAGGGAGCGAGCAGTACTTC.

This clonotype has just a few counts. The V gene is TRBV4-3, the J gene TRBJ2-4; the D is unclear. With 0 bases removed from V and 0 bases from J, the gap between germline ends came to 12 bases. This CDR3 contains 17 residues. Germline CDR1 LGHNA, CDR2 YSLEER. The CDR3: CASSQDEGPLAKNIQYF. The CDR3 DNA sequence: TGCGCCAGCAGCCAAGATGAAGGGCCACTAGCCAAAAACATTCAGTACTTC.

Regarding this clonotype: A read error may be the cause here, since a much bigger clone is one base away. The CDR3 DNA reads TGTGCCAGCAATTCGGGACAGCCAGATATGCAGTATTTT. Protein product: CASNSGQPDMQYF. The V gene is TRBV7-2, the J gene TRBJ2-3; 7 positions match TRBD1. The germline CDR1 and CDR2 sequences are SGHTA and FQGNSA. The CDR3 is 13 residues long. The variable domain in full, with the rest retrieved from reference TRBV7-2 and TRBJ2-3, is GAGVSQSPSNKVTEKGKDVELRCDPISGHTALYWYRQSLGQGLEFLIYFQGNSAPDKSGLPSDRFSAERTGGSVSTLTIQRTQQEDSAVYLCASNSGQPDMQYFGPGTRLTVL.

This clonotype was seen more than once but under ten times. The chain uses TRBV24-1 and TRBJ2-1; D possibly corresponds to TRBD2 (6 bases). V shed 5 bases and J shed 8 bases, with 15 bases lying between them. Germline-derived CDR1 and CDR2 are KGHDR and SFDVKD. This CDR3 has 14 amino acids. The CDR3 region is CATSGVWQRDEQFF. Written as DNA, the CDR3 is TGTGCCACCAGTGGGGTGTGGCAGCGGGATGAGCAGTTCTTC.

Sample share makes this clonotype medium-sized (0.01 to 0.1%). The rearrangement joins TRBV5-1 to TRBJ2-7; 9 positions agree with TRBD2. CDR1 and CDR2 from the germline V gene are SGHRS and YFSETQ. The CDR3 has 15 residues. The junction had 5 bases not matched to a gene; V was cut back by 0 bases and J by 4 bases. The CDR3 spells CASSLAPSGDYEQYF. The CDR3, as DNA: TGCGCCAGCAGCTTGGCCCCTAGCGGGGATTACGAGCAGTACTTC.

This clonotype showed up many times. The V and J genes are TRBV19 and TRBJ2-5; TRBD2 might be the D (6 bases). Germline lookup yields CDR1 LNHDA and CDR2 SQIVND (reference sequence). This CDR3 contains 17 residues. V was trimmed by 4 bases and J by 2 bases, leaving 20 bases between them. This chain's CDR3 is CASSTLLGEVWQETQYF. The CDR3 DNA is TGTGCCAGTAGTACCTTACTAGGGGAGGTGTGGCAAGAGACCCAGTACTTC.

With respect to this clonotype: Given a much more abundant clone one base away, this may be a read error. The CDR3 sequence is CASSVVGPETQYF. Here the CDR3 DNA reads TGTGCCAGCAGCGTAGTGGGGCCGGAGACCCAGTACTTC. J is TRBJ2-5 and V is TRBV9, with D possibly TRBD1 on 5 matching bases. V was trimmed by 0 bases and J by 5 bases, leaving 8 bases between them. Germline CDR1 reads SGDLS; CDR2 reads YYNGEE. The CDR3 has 13 amino acids.

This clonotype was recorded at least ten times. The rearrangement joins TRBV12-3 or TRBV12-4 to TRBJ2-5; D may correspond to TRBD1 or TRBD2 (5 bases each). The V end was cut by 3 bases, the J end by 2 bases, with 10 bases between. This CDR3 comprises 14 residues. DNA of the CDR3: TGTGCCAGCAGTTTGTGGGGGTTACAAGAGACCCAGTACTTC. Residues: CASSLWGLQETQYF.

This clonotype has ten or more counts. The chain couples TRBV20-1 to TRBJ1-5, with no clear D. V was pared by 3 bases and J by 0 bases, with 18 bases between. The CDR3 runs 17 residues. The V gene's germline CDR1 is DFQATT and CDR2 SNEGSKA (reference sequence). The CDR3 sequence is CSASGQAERASNQPQHF. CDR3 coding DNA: TGCAGTGCTAGCGGGCAGGCCGAGAGGGCTAGCAATCAGCCCCAGCATTTT.

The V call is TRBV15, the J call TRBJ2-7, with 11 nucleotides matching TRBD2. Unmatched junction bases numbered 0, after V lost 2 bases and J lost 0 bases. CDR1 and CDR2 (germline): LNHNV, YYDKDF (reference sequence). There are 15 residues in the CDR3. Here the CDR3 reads CATSRLAGGSYEQYF. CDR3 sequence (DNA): TGTGCCACCAGCAGACTAGCGGGGGGCTCCTACGAGCAGTACTTC.

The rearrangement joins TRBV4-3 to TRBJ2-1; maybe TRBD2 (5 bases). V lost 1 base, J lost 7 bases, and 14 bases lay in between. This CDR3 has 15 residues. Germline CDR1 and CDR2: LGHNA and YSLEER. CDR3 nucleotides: TGCGCCAGCAGCCAAGGTGGGGAGTTCGTAAATGAGCAGTTCTTC. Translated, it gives CASSQGGEFVNEQFF.

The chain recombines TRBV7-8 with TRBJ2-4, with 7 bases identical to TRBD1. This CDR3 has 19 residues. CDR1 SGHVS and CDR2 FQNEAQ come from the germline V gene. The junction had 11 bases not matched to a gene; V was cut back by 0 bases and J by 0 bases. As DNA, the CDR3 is TGTGCCAGCAGCTTAGCGACCAAGGGACAGACCTTAGCCAAAAACATTCAGTACTTC. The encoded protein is CASSLATKGQTLAKNIQYF.

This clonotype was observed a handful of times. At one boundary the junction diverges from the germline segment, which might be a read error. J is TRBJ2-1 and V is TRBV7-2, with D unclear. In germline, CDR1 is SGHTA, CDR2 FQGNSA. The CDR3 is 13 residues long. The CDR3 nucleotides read TGTGCTAGCAGCTCTCTAGGGTACAATGAGCAGTTCTTC. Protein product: CASSSLGYNEQFF.